One sample yielded the 18 T cell receptor beta chains listed below, sequenced in a study of blood T cell repertoires in COVID-19. The data were produced by immunoSEQ multiplex PCR, yet TCRdb's version contains in-frame clones alone and is incomplete. The sample records 150,000 or so clones, approximately 82% being singletons. The sample comprised PBMCs or T cells enriched from blood (not recorded which). The origin of the receptors is a woman aged 50 to 65 in a cohort exposed to, infected with or recovered from COVID-19 (not recorded which).

J is TRBJ1-2 and V is TRBV28; TRBD1 matches at 7 bases. CDR1 and CDR2 from the germline V gene are MDHEN and SYDVKM. With 8 bases clipped from V and 3 bases from J, the junction kept 6 bases outside the gene matches. The CDR3 has 13 residues. CDR3 nucleotides: TGTGCCAGCCTCGACAGGGCCGACTATGGCTACACCTTC. This codes for CASLDRADYGYTF.

The CDR3, as DNA: TGTGCCAGCAGTTATAGGGGACAGGGCTATGGCTACACCTTC. This gives the protein CASSYRGQGYGYTF. The rearrangement links TRBV6-2 or TRBV6-3 to TRBJ1-2, with 9 bases identical to TRBD1. The CDR3 is 14 residues long. The V and J ends lost 3 bases and 4 bases, in that order; junction bases with no gene match: 3. Germline CDR1 reads MNHEY; CDR2 reads SVGEGT.

V usage is TRBV27 and J usage is TRBJ1-5; D is ambiguous. CDR3 size: 14 residues. Germline CDR1 and CDR2: MNHEY and SMNVEV (reference sequence). V lost 0 bases to trimming and J lost 4 bases, with 7 bases between them. CDR3 bases: TGTGCCAGCAGTTTATCGGCGGTTAATCAGCCCCAGCATTTT. It encodes CASSLSAVNQPQHF.

The chain has TRBV27 and TRBJ2-2; 10 bases line up with TRBD2. J was trimmed by 3 bases and V by 3 bases; bases with no gene match: 4. The CDR3 extends over 16 amino acids. CDR1 and CDR2 from the germline V gene are MNHEY and SMNVEV (reference sequence). CDR3 DNA: TGTGCCAGCAGTTTCCTAGCGGGAGTGGACACCGGGGAGCTGTTTTTT. Its protein is CASSFLAGVDTGELFF.

This chain joins TRBV30 and TRBJ2-1, with D perhaps TRBD1 (7 bases). Germline loops: CDR1 GTSNPN, CDR2 SVGIG (reference sequence). This CDR3 contains 16 residues. V gave up 2 bases and J gave up 2 bases, with 16 bases separating them. The CDR3 DNA reads as TGTGCCTGGAGTTTTTCAGGGGGGCTCCCCTACAATGAGCAGTTCTTC. Residues: CAWSFSGGLPYNEQFF.

The count of this clone is one. The rearrangement joins TRBV2 to TRBJ2-2; D gene ambiguous. The CDR3 totals 15 residues. CDR1 is SNHLY, CDR2 FYNNEI, per germline. V was cut by 1 base and J by 2 bases, with 8 bases left in between. The CDR3 loop is CASSEVVHNTGELFF. The CDR3 coding sequence is TGTGCCAGCAGTGAAGTCGTACACAACACCGGGGAGCTGTTTTTT.

The rearrangement links TRBV30 to TRBJ1-2; D gene unclear. Germline values: CDR1 GTSNPN, CDR2 SVGIG (reference sequence). Trimming cost V 0 bases and J 7 bases, with 12 bases left between them. The CDR3 length is 13 residues. CDR3 coding DNA: TGTGCCTGGAGTGTGGGTCAGGCGGGTGGCTACACCTTC. It translates to CAWSVGQAGGYTF.

This rearrangement joins TRBV19 to TRBJ1-1; 7 nucleotides agree with TRBD1. Germline V CDR1 and CDR2: LNHDA, SQIVND (reference sequence). The trim removed 3 bases at V and 5 bases at J, leaving 18 bases unmatched. The CDR3 is made up of 18 amino acids. The chain's CDR3 is CASSIPTGAIRSLTEAFF. The DNA of the CDR3 is TGTGCCAGTAGTATTCCCACAGGGGCGATTAGATCGTTGACTGAAGCTTTCTTT.

The chain links TRBV14 to TRBJ1-2, with TRBD1 identical over 7 bases. V lost 4 bases and J lost 3; bases outside the gene matches: 8. The CDR3 covers 15 residues. Germline-derived CDR1 and CDR2 are SGHDN and FVKESK. The chain's CDR3 is CASSPYRGLDYGYTF. CDR3 bases: TGTGCCAGCAGCCCCTACAGGGGTCTAGACTATGGCTACACCTTC.

The V call is TRBV30, the J call TRBJ1-5; 7 bases are shared with TRBD1. The germline V gene encodes CDR1 GTSNPN and CDR2 SVGIG (reference sequence). This CDR3 is 15 amino acids long. Germline trimming cut 0 bases from V and 3 bases from J; bases unmatched to any gene: 5. CDR3 coding DNA: TGTGCCTGGAGTGTACGGCAGGGGGTCAATCAGCCCCAGCATTTT. Its translation is CAWSVRQGVNQPQHF.

The chain recombines TRBV2 with TRBJ2-7; 7 nucleotides match TRBD1. The ends lost 6 bases at V and 0 bases at J; junction bases unmatched: 8. Germline CDR1 is SNHLY and CDR2 is FYNNEI. The CDR3 extends over 15 amino acids. CDR3: CASRPGTAYSYEQYF. The DNA of the CDR3 is TGTGCCAGCAGGCCCGGGACAGCGTACTCCTACGAGCAGTACTTC.

The chain uses TRBV4-1 and TRBJ1-5, with 8 positions matching TRBD1. J lost 3 bases, V lost 4 bases, and 11 bases had no gene match. Germline lookup yields CDR1 MGHRA and CDR2 YSYEKL. This CDR3 comprises 17 residues. The CDR3 region has the DNA TGCGCCAGCAGCCTCTTCTACCGGGACAGGAACAATCAGCCCCAGCATTTT. Its translation is CASSLFYRDRNNQPQHF.

The J gene is TRBJ2-1, the V gene TRBV18; D is possibly TRBD1 (5 bases). Germline CDR1 KGHSH, CDR2 LQKENI. This CDR3 has 16 residues. V was pared by 7 bases and J by 6 bases, with 22 bases between. CDR3 nucleotides: TGTGCCAGCTTTTCCCAGGGCTCAACGGACACCAATGAGCAGTTCTTC. Translation: CASFSQGSTDTNEQFF.

This rearrangement joins TRBV28 to TRBJ2-3; D possibly corresponds to TRBD2 (5 bases). V gave up 8 bases and J gave up 4 bases, with 13 bases separating them. The germline gives CDR1 MDHEN, CDR2 SYDVKM. This CDR3 has 13 amino acids. CDR3 region: CASEEAGADTQYF. In DNA, the CDR3 is TGTGCCAGCGAGGAGGCCGGGGCAGATACGCAGTATTTT. Variable domain in full (rest from reference TRBV28 and TRBJ2-3): DVKVTQSSRYLVKRTGEKVFLECVQDMDHENMFWYRQDPGLGLRLIYFSYDVKMKEKGDIPEGYSVSREKKERFSLILESASTNQTSMYLCASEEAGADTQYFGPGTRLTVL.

The chain recombines TRBV5-1 with TRBJ1-1; 8 nucleotides line up with TRBD1. This CDR3 has 16 residues. Unmatched junction bases numbered 10, after V lost 5 bases and J lost 1 base. Germline lookup yields CDR1 SGHRS and CDR2 YFSETQ. CDR3 DNA sequence: TGCGCCAGCAGTACAGGGGGAGTTGGTTGGAACACTGAAGCTTTCTTT. Its protein product is CASSTGGVGWNTEAFF.

The chain's CDR3 is CASSKGVGAVGREQYF. The CDR3 coding sequence is TGTGCCAGCAGCAAAGGGGTAGGGGCAGTGGGGCGCGAGCAGTACTTC. The chain has TRBV21-1 and TRBJ2-7; the DNA was not compared with TRBD1, the D call given in the table. TRBV21-1 is noted as a pseudogene. The CDR3 totals 16 residues.

V is TRBV28 and J is TRBJ2-1, with 7 nucleotides matching TRBD1. CDR3 size: 17 residues. The germline V gene has CDR1 MDHEN and CDR2 SYDVKM. The trim removed 5 bases at V and 4 bases at J, leaving 14 bases unmatched. The CDR3 sequence: CASSTYTGVRGYNEQFF. DNA for the CDR3: TGTGCCAGCAGTACCTACACAGGGGTGAGGGGGTACAATGAGCAGTTCTTC.

The chain combines TRBV15 with TRBJ1-5; the D gene is possibly TRBD1 (5 bases). CDR3 length equals 15 residues. Between the trimmed V and J ends, which lost 2 bases and 0 bases, there was a span of 8 bases. CDR1 LNHNV and CDR2 YYDKDF come from the germline V gene (reference sequence). CDR3 sequence reads: CATSRRDSSNQPQHF. The CDR3 DNA sequence: TGTGCCACCAGCAGACGAGACAGTAGCAATCAGCCCCAGCATTTT.